Shown below are 23 T cell receptor beta chains from a single sample sequenced in a study of early stage breast cancer tumors. Assay used: immunoSEQ multiplex PCR; TCRdb lists only in-frame clones, some missing. The sample lists about 36,000 clones; 74% were seen once. Source material: blood. Receptors were obtained from a person in their sixties or seventies with breast cancer.

In its sample, this clone was seen a few times. The chain combines TRBV6-5 with TRBJ2-7; TRBD1 matches at 7 bases. This CDR3 is built from 14 residues. Germline V gene sequence: CDR1 MNHEY, CDR2 SVGAGI. Unmatched junction bases numbered 2, after V lost 2 bases and J lost 1 base. The CDR3 here is CASSYLGQSYEQYF. For the CDR3, the DNA is TGTGCCAGCAGTTACCTGGGACAGTCCTACGAGCAGTACTTC.

V usage is TRBV19 and J usage is TRBJ2-2; tentatively, D is TRBD1 (6 bases). CDR1 and CDR2 (germline): LNHDA, SQIVND (reference sequence). This CDR3 has 16 residues. Trimming took off 5 bases at V and 0 bases at J, with 13 bases between the two ends. The CDR3 sequence is CASSHLEGANTGELFF. The CDR3 DNA sequence: TGTGCCAGTAGTCACCTCGAGGGGGCGAACACCGGGGAGCTGTTTTTT.

The rearrangement uses TRBV5-4 and TRBJ2-7, with D possibly being TRBD2 (6 bases). Trimming pared 4 bases from V and 3 bases from J, leaving 17 bases between. The length of the CDR3 is 15 residues. Germline V gene lookup returns CDR1 SGHNT and CDR2 YYREEE (reference sequence). The CDR3 region is CASSRRAGSVYEQYF. CDR3 sequence (DNA): TGTGCCAGCAGCCGGAGGGCGGGCTCGGTCTACGAGCAGTACTTC.

The gene calls are TRBV7-9 and TRBJ2-3, with 11 bases identical to TRBD2. This CDR3 comprises 16 residues. Germline V gene sequence: CDR1 SEHNR, CDR2 FQNEAQ (reference sequence). J gave up 3 bases and V 5 bases, and 7 bases lay outside the gene matches. Here the CDR3 reads CASSVGLAGYTDTQYF. Written as DNA, the CDR3 is TGTGCCAGCAGCGTTGGACTAGCGGGTTATACAGATACGCAGTATTTT.

The chain links TRBV6-5 to TRBJ2-1; D uncertain. Trimming cost V 0 bases and J 8 bases, with 8 bases left between them. The CDR3 spans 13 residues. Germline V gene data show CDR1 as MNHEY and CDR2 as SVGAGI. The CDR3 spells CASSYSRGYEQFF. The DNA for the CDR3 is TGTGCCAGCAGTTACTCGAGAGGATATGAGCAGTTCTTC.

The chain carries TRBV7-9 and TRBJ1-5; D call uncertain. Germline V gene data show CDR1 as SEHNR and CDR2 as FQNEAQ (reference sequence). V lost 1 base and J 6 bases, leaving 19 bases between the germline ends. The CDR3 is 17 residues long. The CDR3 region has the DNA TGTGCCAGCAGCTTAGGGGCACGCGGGCCGCGATCTCAGCCCCAGCATTTT. It yields the protein CASSLGARGPRSQPQHF.

The J gene is TRBJ1-5, the V gene TRBV6-1; D gene unclear. This CDR3 has 16 amino acids. Trimming removed 1 base from V and 3 bases from J, with 13 bases in between. Looked up from germline, CDR1 is MNHNS and CDR2 is SASEGT. The CDR3 region has the DNA TGTGCCAGCAGTGAAGAGCCCGGACGGGTCAATCAGCCCCAGCATTTT. It encodes CASSEEPGRVNQPQHF.

This clone was counted a few times. The chain has TRBV4-1 and TRBJ1-2; 10 bases agree with TRBD1. J lost 5 bases, V lost 2 bases, and 11 bases had no gene match. This CDR3 contains 17 residues. Germline lookup yields CDR1 MGHRA and CDR2 YSYEKL. The CDR3, as DNA: TGCGCCAGCAGCCAACGACAGGGGGCCCCAGGGCCTTATGGCTACACCTTC. It codes for CASSQRQGAPGPYGYTF.

The V gene is TRBV10-2, the J gene TRBJ2-7; D is ambiguous. CDR1 is WSHSY, CDR2 SAAADI, per germline. The CDR3 is made up of 14 amino acids. Deletions cut 7 bases from V and 1 base from J, with 14 bases between. This CDR3 is CASKAERNSYEQYF. The CDR3 DNA is TGCGCCAGCAAGGCTGAGAGGAATTCCTACGAGCAGTACTTC.

The J gene is TRBJ1-6, the V gene TRBV4-1, with D unclear. V was cut by 1 base and J by 9 bases, with 19 bases left in between. The germline CDR1 and CDR2 sequences are MGHRA and YSYEKL. This CDR3 has 17 residues. CDR3 amino acids: CASSQVDLGFVFSPLHF. Here the CDR3 DNA reads TGCGCCAGCAGCCAAGTGGACCTTGGGTTCGTCTTTTCACCCCTCCACTTT.

This chain connects TRBV28 to TRBJ2-7; D gene unclear. The length of the CDR3 is 13 residues. Germline V lookup: CDR1 MDHEN, CDR2 SYDVKM. V lost 7 bases and J lost 0, with 10 bases in between. CDR3: CASTPYGSYEQYF. The CDR3 DNA reads as TGTGCCAGCACGCCATATGGCTCCTACGAGCAGTACTTC.

The CDR3 DNA reads as TGTGCCAGCAGTTTTAGCGGGCCCTCCTACGAGCAGTACTTC. This sequence encodes CASSFSGPSYEQYF. V usage is TRBV28 and J usage is TRBJ2-7; 7 positions match TRBD2. Per germline, CDR1 MDHEN and CDR2 SYDVKM. The CDR3 loop spans 14 amino acids. V was clipped by 3 bases and J by 0 bases; unmatched bases: 2.

The chain carries TRBV25-1 and TRBJ2-2; D not resolved. This CDR3 has 17 amino acids. Trimming stripped 1 base from V and 2 bases from J, with 14 bases between. Germline CDR1 and CDR2: MGHDK and SYGVNS. CDR3: CASSESDSFLNTGELFF. The DNA for the CDR3 is TGTGCCAGCAGTGAATCCGATTCATTTCTAAACACCGGGGAGCTGTTTTTT.

This clone was counted a single time. This chain links TRBV9 with TRBJ1-1; maybe TRBD1 (6 bases). With 3 bases removed from V and 4 bases from J, the gap between germline ends came to 16 bases. The length of the CDR3 is 15 residues. Germline CDR1 reads SGDLS; CDR2 reads YYNGEE. The CDR3 coding sequence is TGTGCCAGCAGCGCCAACAAGGGGGTAAGCACTGAAGCTTTCTTT. Its translation: CASSANKGVSTEAFF.

This clone was counted only a few times. The V and J genes are TRBV5-1 and TRBJ2-1; D not certain. CDR3 length: 14 amino acids. Per the germline V gene, CDR1 is SGHRS and CDR2 is YFSETQ. With 0 bases removed from V and 4 bases from J, the gap between germline ends came to 8 bases. The CDR3 DNA reads TGCGCCAGCAGCTTGGAGGCGGCTTACAATGAGCAGTTCTTC. Translation gives CASSLEAAYNEQFF.

The J gene is TRBJ1-2, the V gene TRBV5-6; D ambiguous. CDR3 length equals 16 residues. Trimming left V 2 bases short and J 4 bases short, with 18 bases between. Germline V gives CDR1 SGHDT, CDR2 YYEEEE. For the CDR3, the DNA is TGTGCCAGCAGCTTATTTGGAATGCAGACGCCCTATGGCTACACCTTC. It translates to CASSLFGMQTPYGYTF.

This rearrangement joins TRBV5-4 to TRBJ2-6; D is tentatively TRBD1 or TRBD2 (7 bases each). This CDR3 is built from 14 residues. V lost 0 bases to trimming and J lost 15 bases, with 16 bases between them. Looked up from germline, CDR1 is SGHNT and CDR2 is YYREEE (reference sequence). The CDR3 sequence is CASSLGRGGPDLTF. Here the CDR3 DNA reads TGTGCCAGCAGCTTGGGCAGGGGGGGTCCGGACCTGACTTTC.

The rearrangement uses TRBV11-3 and TRBJ2-7; 10 nucleotides line up with TRBD1. Germline V lookup: CDR1 SGHNT, CDR2 YENEEA. The junction had 4 bases not matched to a gene; V was cut back by 3 bases and J by 2 bases. The length of the CDR3 is 15 residues. CDR3 region: CASSFGTGVAYEQYF. Here the CDR3 DNA reads TGTGCCAGCAGCTTCGGGACAGGGGTTGCCTACGAGCAGTACTTC. Complete variable domain (other parts from reference TRBV11-3 and TRBJ2-7): EAGVVQSPRYKIIEKKQPVAFWCNPISGHNTLYWYLQNLGQGPELLIRYENEEAVDDSQLPKDRFSAERLKGVDSTLKIQPAELGDSAVYLCASSFGTGVAYEQYFGPGTRLTVT.

The V and J genes are TRBV6-1 and TRBJ1-2; perhaps TRBD1 as D (6 bases). This CDR3 has 15 amino acids. In germline, CDR1 is MNHNS, CDR2 SASEGT. Deletions cut 2 bases from V and 1 base from J, with 11 bases between. The CDR3 DNA sequence: TGTGCCAGCAGTGAATCGGGGGCCTTTAACTATGGCTACACCTTC. It translates to CASSESGAFNYGYTF.

The genes are TRBV18 and TRBJ2-7; maybe TRBD2 (5 bases). Germline lookup yields CDR1 KGHSH and CDR2 LQKENI. The ends were cut back, 3 bases at V and 3 bases at J, with 9 bases in the middle. CDR3 size: 13 residues. CDR3 DNA: TGTGCCAGCTCACCCCCTACTAGCTACGAGCAGTACTTC. It encodes CASSPPTSYEQYF.

The CDR3 loop reads CASSLVRTSRADTQYF. CDR3 sequence (DNA): TGTGCCAGCAGCTTAGTTAGGACTAGCCGCGCAGATACGCAGTATTTT. V and J are TRBV11-2 and TRBJ2-3; 8 bases are a match to TRBD2. The J segment lost 4 bases and the V segment lost 1 base, leaving 7 bases of the junction unmatched. CDR3 length: 16 amino acids. The germline gives CDR1 SGHAT, CDR2 FQNNGV.

The V gene is TRBV6-5, the J gene TRBJ1-2; D unresolved. V lost 0 bases and J 0 bases, leaving 8 bases between the germline ends. This CDR3 is built from 15 residues. Germline V gene data show CDR1 as MNHEY and CDR2 as SVGAGI. In DNA, the CDR3 is TGTGCCAGCAGTTACTCGGACCGACCTAACTATGGCTACACCTTC. Translation gives CASSYSDRPNYGYTF.

The chain links TRBV5-8 to TRBJ1-5; no definite D call. From germline, CDR1 is SGHTS and CDR2 YDEGEE. This CDR3 region has 15 residues. The ends were cut back, 0 bases at V and 1 base at J, with 8 bases in the middle. CDR3 coding DNA: TGTGCCAGCAGCTTGGGGGCGGTCAGCAATCAGCCCCAGCATTTT. It yields the protein CASSLGAVSNQPQHF.